A single sample is the source of the 22 T cell receptor beta chains below, sequenced in a study of T cell repertoires in cytomegalovirus infection. TCRdb re-analysed the reads in MiXCR, keeping a single row per CDR3 protein. The sample gives 600,000 to 800,000 distinct CDR3 sequences, 20% to 25% of which show up once; roughly 8% is in the top ten. The sample comprised CD8+ T cells from PBMCs. The receptors stem from a human donor in good health (CMV status not recorded). Some clones in this sample may be carry-over from other donors' samples.

On this clonotype itself: A clone one base away is much larger, so this may be a read error. The chain uses TRBV7-8 and TRBJ2-6, with D possibly TRBD1 on 6 matching bases. This CDR3 region has 14 residues. The germline V gene encodes CDR1 SGHVS and CDR2 FQNEAQ. Trimming cost V 8 bases and J 9 bases, with 17 bases left between them. CDR3 protein: CASGQTSRVNVLTF. The CDR3 DNA is TGTGCCAGCGGACAGACCAGTCGGGTCAACGTCCTGACTTTC.

With respect to this clonotype: A read error may explain this, as a much larger clone is one base away. The V call is TRBV7-6, the J call TRBJ2-7, with a tentative D call TRBD2 (5 bases). V gave up 6 bases and J gave up 2 bases, with 17 bases separating them. The CDR3 extends over 15 amino acids. The V gene's germline CDR1 is SGHVS and CDR2 FNYEAQ. CDR3 nucleotide sequence: TGTGCCAGCAGTTTTAGCGTTGGCTGGGCCTACGAGCAGTACTTC. It translates to CASSFSVGWAYEQYF.

The rearrangement uses TRBV4-1 and TRBJ1-1; D is uncertain. The germline CDR1 and CDR2 sequences are MGHRA and YSYEKL. CDR3 size: 16 residues. Trimming left V 6 bases short and J 2 bases short, with 19 bases between. In DNA form, the CDR3 reads TGCGCCAGCAGTCTCTACCCCACGACGGGAAACACTGAAGCTTTCTTT. Its protein is CASSLYPTTGNTEAFF.

The rearrangement links TRBV12-3 or TRBV12-4 to TRBJ1-1; D gene unclear. The CDR3 runs 13 residues. Trimming cost V 10 bases and J 1 base, with 13 bases left between them. The CDR3 protein is CANSPNRNTEAFF. The CDR3 DNA reads as TGTGCCAACAGCCCAAATCGGAACACTGAAGCTTTCTTT.

To note about this clonotype: The junction departs from germline at one end; a sequencing error may be responsible. The chain uses TRBV5-3 and TRBJ2-5; perhaps TRBD1 as D (6 bases). TRBV5-3 is annotated as an ORF whose role is uncertain. This CDR3 spans 18 amino acids. The CDR3 reads CASSFWGSSLKGEETQYF. The CDR3, as DNA: TGTGCCAGCAGCTTTTGGGGTTCGAGTCTTAAGGGGGAAGAGACCCAGTACTTC.

J is TRBJ2-5 and V is TRBV29-1; maybe TRBD1 (5 bases). Between the trimmed V and J ends, which lost 4 bases and 0 bases, there was a span of 18 bases. This CDR3 is built from 16 residues. Germline V gene sequence: CDR1 SQVTM, CDR2 ANQGSEA. Here the CDR3 reads CSVVGQTDSYQETQYF. In DNA form, the CDR3 reads TGCAGCGTTGTGGGGCAGACGGATAGTTACCAAGAGACCCAGTACTTC. Filled out from reference TRBV29-1 and TRBJ2-5, the complete variable domain reads SAVISQKPSRDICQRGTSLTIQCQVDSQVTMMFWYRQQPGQSLTLIATANQGSEATYESGFVIDKFPISRPNLTFSTLTVSNMSPEDSSIYLCSVVGQTDSYQETQYFGPGTRLLVL.

This clonotype has a handful of counts. The rearrangement links TRBV6-1 to TRBJ2-3; D ambiguous. The CDR3 is made up of 16 amino acids. V dropped 6 bases and J dropped 0 bases, with 16 bases sitting between them. CDR1 is MNHNS, CDR2 SASEGT, per germline. CDR3 DNA: TGTGCCAGCAGGCATGATACCTGGCCAAGCACAGATACGCAGTATTTT. Encoded protein: CASRHDTWPSTDTQYF.

In this sample, this clonotype turned up many times. The chain employs TRBV7-9 and TRBJ2-1; D is uncertain. CDR3 length: 14 residues. CDR1 and CDR2 (germline): SEHNR, FQNEAQ (reference sequence). The V end was cut by 1 base, the J end by 8 bases, with 12 bases between. The CDR3 reads CASSLEVPWYEQFF. The CDR3 DNA sequence: TGTGCCAGCAGCTTAGAAGTGCCGTGGTATGAGCAGTTCTTC.

This clonotype has a handful of counts. This CDR3 reads CASNPHKAGNQPQHF. The DNA for the CDR3 is TGTGCCAGCAACCCTCACAAGGCGGGCAATCAGCCCCAGCATTTT. The chain combines TRBV6-4 with TRBJ1-5; D uncertain. Trimming removed 7 bases at V and 2 bases at J, with 15 bases between. The CDR3 length is 15 residues. Germline CDR1 is MRHNA and CDR2 is SNTAGT.

In its sample, this clonotype was seen a few times. This chain joins TRBV29-1 and TRBJ1-2; 7 bases match TRBD1. The CDR3 is made up of 13 amino acids. Trimming took 6 bases from V and 5 from J; bases not matched to a gene: 9. In germline, CDR1 is SQVTM, CDR2 ANQGSEA. The CDR3 DNA sequence: TGCAGCGTGGCAACCTCAGGGGGTTATGGCTACACCTTC. Translating gives CSVATSGGYGYTF.

Points on this clonotype: Likely a read error: the CDR3 ends without its conserved phenylalanine or tryptophan. The genes are TRBV4-1 and TRBJ2-3; TRBD2 agrees at 7 bases. Per germline, CDR1 MGHRA and CDR2 YSYEKL. The CDR3 runs to 15 residues. The junction had 9 bases not matched to a gene; V was cut back by 7 bases and J by 2 bases. The chain's CDR3 is CASTFFAGDTDTQYY. DNA for the CDR3: TGCGCCAGCACCTTCTTTGCGGGAGACACAGATACGCAGTATTAT.

In its sample, this clonotype was seen a few times. The rearrangement uses TRBV7-9 and TRBJ1-6, with 9 bases lining up with TRBD1. The J segment lost 10 bases and the V segment lost 5 bases, leaving 6 bases of the junction unmatched. The CDR3 loop spans 14 amino acids. The germline V gene encodes CDR1 SEHNR and CDR2 FQNEAQ (reference sequence). CDR3 amino acids: CASSQGQGPSPLHF. The CDR3 DNA is TGTGCCAGCAGCCAGGGACAGGGTCCCTCACCCCTCCACTTT.

Concerning this clonotype: This sequence may be a read error, since a much larger clone differs from it by one base. This chain connects TRBV7-6 to TRBJ2-1; D is unresolved. The CDR3 has 16 amino acids. CDR1 SGHVS and CDR2 FNYEAQ come from the germline V gene. CDR3 amino acids: CANSLSLGHSYNEQFF. CDR3 DNA: TGTGCCAACAGCTTATCCCTCGGGCACTCCTACAATGAGCAGTTCTTC.

The chain is built from TRBV29-1 and TRBJ2-3, with 12 nucleotides matching TRBD2. The CDR3 covers 19 residues. Looked up from germline, CDR1 is SQVTM and CDR2 is ANQGSEA. The V and J ends lost 0 bases and 2 bases, in that order; junction bases with no gene match: 12. CDR3 nucleotides: TGCAGCGTTGAAGATTTGCCTAGCGGGGGGGTAGTTTTCACAGATACGCAGTATTTT. This sequence encodes CSVEDLPSGGVVFTDTQYF.

J is TRBJ1-5 and V is TRBV28; the D is unclear. Germline assignment: CDR1 MDHEN and CDR2 SYDVKM. V was pared by 8 bases and J by 3 bases, with 11 bases between. This CDR3 comprises 13 residues. This chain's CDR3 is CASSIELNQPQHF. The CDR3 DNA reads as TGTGCCAGCTCTATAGAACTCAATCAGCCCCAGCATTTT.

This clonotype was counted only a few times. The genes are TRBV24-1 and TRBJ2-7; 7 bases line up with TRBD2. Germline V gene data show CDR1 as KGHDR and CDR2 as SFDVKD. With 3 bases clipped from V and 0 bases from J, the junction kept 7 bases outside the gene matches. This CDR3 is built from 16 residues. The CDR3: CATSDGTSDLSYEQYF. In DNA, the CDR3 is TGTGCCACCAGTGATGGAACTAGCGACCTCTCCTACGAGCAGTACTTC.

This clonotype was recorded a few times. The rearrangement links TRBV10-3 to TRBJ1-5, with D maybe TRBD1 (5 bases). CDR3 length: 15 residues. The germline V gene has CDR1 ENHRY and CDR2 SYGVKD. V was pared by 7 bases and J by 1 base, with 14 bases between. Written as DNA, the CDR3 is TGTGCCATCAATCGGGGGGATGGAAGCAATCAGCCCCAGCATTTT. It encodes CAINRGDGSNQPQHF.

CDR3 sequence reads: CASSLSIGTGTYEQYF. CDR3 nucleotides: TGTGCCAGCAGCTTATCTATAGGGACAGGGACCTACGAGCAGTACTTC. The chain employs TRBV7-9 and TRBJ2-7; 9 positions match TRBD1. V gave up 2 bases and J gave up 2 bases; unmatched junction bases: 7. CDR1 and CDR2 (germline): SEHNR, FQNEAQ (reference sequence). The CDR3 covers 16 residues.

The chain couples TRBV6-5 to TRBJ2-1; TRBD2 aligns across 10 bases. Germline V gene lookup returns CDR1 MNHEY and CDR2 SVGAGI. This CDR3 contains 15 residues. V was pared by 1 base and J by 8 bases, with 5 bases of the junction left unmatched. The CDR3: CASSYLASGGDEQFF. The CDR3 coding sequence is TGTGCCAGCAGTTACTTGGCTAGCGGGGGCGATGAGCAGTTCTTC.

This clonotype was observed a few times. The V gene is TRBV24-1, the J gene TRBJ2-3, with 8 nucleotides matching TRBD1. The CDR3 is 14 residues long. With 3 bases clipped from V and 3 bases from J, the junction kept 1 base outside the gene matches. Germline V gives CDR1 KGHDR, CDR2 SFDVKD. CDR3 residues: CATSDNRGTDTQYF. Written as DNA, the CDR3 is TGTGCCACCAGTGATAACAGGGGGACAGATACGCAGTATTTT.

This clonotype was seen once. This may stem from a read error, because a much larger clone lies one nucleotide away. The rearrangement joins TRBV7-2 to TRBJ2-4, with 10 bases that match TRBD2. The CDR3 is made up of 20 amino acids. Germline CDR1 SGHTA, CDR2 FQGNSA. CDR3 DNA: TGTGCCAACAGCTTACCTAGCGGGGGCCTAGACTGGAAAGTTAGGAACATTCAGTACTTC. This encodes CANSLPSGGLDWKVRNIQYF.

This clonotype turned up a few times. The chain combines TRBV12-3 or TRBV12-4 with TRBJ2-7, with D maybe TRBD2 (6 bases). The ends were cut back, 5 bases at V and 5 bases at J, with 13 bases in the middle. This CDR3 has 13 amino acids. The CDR3 loop is CASSPSPSDEQYV. The CDR3, as DNA: TGTGCCAGCAGTCCCTCGCCTAGCGACGAGCAGTACGTC.